Listed here are 17 T cell receptor beta chains from one sample, sequenced in a study of blood T cell repertoires in COVID-19. Data came from immunoSEQ multiplex PCR; TCRdb stores just in-frame clones and leaves some out. The sample records about 78,000 clones, about 92% being singletons. The source material was peripheral blood. All receptors derive from a woman between 50 and 59 years old in a cohort sampled during active COVID-19.

This clone was seen once. This chain joins TRBV11-2 and TRBJ2-1; TRBD2 matches 8 bases. The germline gives CDR1 SGHAT, CDR2 FQNNGV. This CDR3 has 16 amino acids. J gave up 6 bases and V 5 bases, and 12 bases lay outside the gene matches. CDR3 sequence: CASSLSAGRVSNEQFF. For the CDR3, the DNA is TGTGCCAGCAGCCTCTCAGCCGGGAGGGTAAGCAATGAGCAGTTCTTC.

V is TRBV28 and J is TRBJ1-1; D ambiguous. The CDR3 runs to 10 residues. From germline, CDR1 is MDHEN and CDR2 SYDVKM. V gave up 5 bases and J gave up 4 bases, with 2 bases separating them. The CDR3 nucleotides read TGTGCCAGCAGTCGCACTGAAGCTTTCTTT. Translating it yields CASSRTEAFF.

About this clone: One junction end disagrees with the germline gene, perhaps due to a read error. The chain employs TRBV19 and TRBJ2-2; D is unclear. This CDR3 spans 12 amino acids. Looked up from germline, CDR1 is LNHDA and CDR2 is SQIVND (reference sequence). The CDR3 DNA is TGTGCCAGTACGAGGAACATCGGGGAGCTGTTTTTT. As protein: CASTRNIGELFF.

This chain links TRBV5-5 with TRBJ2-1, with TRBD1 identical over 9 bases. The germline V gene encodes CDR1 SGHKS and CDR2 YYEKEE (reference sequence). The CDR3 consists of 15 residues. Losses at the gene ends were 4 bases for V and 2 bases for J; bases not matched to a gene: 4. CDR3 protein: CASSPDRGPYNEQFF. For the CDR3, the DNA is TGTGCCAGCAGCCCGGACAGGGGACCCTACAATGAGCAGTTCTTC. Full variable domain (outside the CDR3, taken from reference TRBV5-5 and TRBJ2-1): DAGVTQSPTHLIKTRGQQVTLRCSPISGHKSVSWYQQVLGQGPQFIFQYYEKEERGRGNFPDRFSARQFPNYSSELNVNALLLGDSALYLCASSPDRGPYNEQFFGPGTRLTVL.

The chain recombines TRBV7-3 with TRBJ2-2; perhaps TRBD1 as D (5 bases). The ends were cut back, 8 bases at V and 4 bases at J, with 17 bases in the middle. Germline loops: CDR1 SGHTA, CDR2 FQGTGA. The CDR3 extends over 15 amino acids. CDR3 nucleotide sequence: TGTGCCAGCTCCCAAGGGGCTCCGAGCACCGGGGAGCTGTTTTTT. Residues: CASSQGAPSTGELFF.

The rearrangement uses TRBV15 and TRBJ2-3; 11 bases line up with TRBD2. This CDR3 region has 16 residues. The V and J ends lost 10 bases and 0 bases, in that order; junction bases with no gene match: 9. The germline V gene encodes CDR1 LNHNV and CDR2 YYDKDF (reference sequence). The CDR3 DNA reads TGTGCCATCTCCGGGACTAGCGGATCTAGCACAGATACGCAGTATTTT. Its protein product is CAISGTSGSSTDTQYF.

The chain uses TRBV27 and TRBJ2-5, with D perhaps matching TRBD2 (6 bases). The germline gives CDR1 MNHEY, CDR2 SMNVEV (reference sequence). V lost 4 bases and J 3 bases, leaving 12 bases between the germline ends. The CDR3 is 14 amino acids. The CDR3 bases are TGTGCCAGCAGTTACCGTTGGGGGGAAGAGACCCAGTACTTC. Its protein is CASSYRWGEETQYF.

The DNA of the CDR3 is TGTGCCAGCAGCGAAAGCGGGAGAGGCTACAATGAGCAGTTCTTC. Its translation is CASSESGRGYNEQFF. The chain uses TRBV3-1 (or the pseudogene TRBV3-2) and TRBJ2-1; 8 bases agree with TRBD2. The CDR3 loop spans 15 amino acids. Trimming removed 5 bases from V and 3 bases from J; junction bases left unmatched: 6. Germline V gene lookup returns CDR1 LGHDT and CDR2 YNNKEL (reference sequence).

This sequence joins TRBV5-6 and TRBJ2-3, with 7 bases aligning to TRBD2. The CDR3 sequence is 13 residues long. The germline V gene encodes CDR1 SGHDT and CDR2 YYEEEE. The trim removed 2 bases at V and 6 bases at J, leaving 3 bases unmatched. The chain's CDR3 is CASSLGGSDTQYF. In nucleotides, the CDR3 is TGTGCCAGCAGCTTAGGCGGGAGTGATACGCAGTATTTT.

The rearrangement uses TRBV5-8 and TRBJ1-5; TRBD1 might be the D (5 bases). The CDR3 covers 16 residues. Germline lookup yields CDR1 SGHTS and CDR2 YDEGEE. With 3 bases removed from V and 0 bases from J, the gap between germline ends came to 13 bases. The CDR3 here is CASSYGGGSSNQPQHF. The CDR3 bases are TGTGCCAGCAGCTATGGGGGAGGTAGTAGCAATCAGCCCCAGCATTTT.

CDR3 residues: CASSDRVRDYEQYF. The CDR3 nucleotides read TGTGCCAGCTCGGACAGGGTAAGAGACTACGAGCAGTACTTC. The rearrangement links TRBV19 to TRBJ2-7; TRBD1 agrees at 8 bases. V dropped 9 bases and J dropped 3; count of bases not matched to a gene: 10. The CDR3 is made up of 14 amino acids. From germline, CDR1 is LNHDA and CDR2 SQIVND (reference sequence).

This chain connects TRBV6-5 to TRBJ2-7, with D maybe TRBD1 (6 bases). From germline, CDR1 is MNHEY and CDR2 SVGAGI. Trimming removed 2 bases at V and 0 bases at J, with 14 bases between. There are 16 residues in the CDR3. The CDR3 sequence: CASSYPQGPSSYEQYF. In nucleotides, the CDR3 is TGTGCCAGCAGTTACCCGCAGGGGCCGAGCTCCTACGAGCAGTACTTC.

The gene calls are TRBV6-5 and TRBJ2-3; 8 bases match TRBD1. The CDR3 covers 15 residues. J was trimmed by 4 bases and V by 9 bases; bases with no gene match: 12. Germline V gives CDR1 MNHEY, CDR2 SVGAGI. Here the CDR3 DNA reads TGTGCCAGTCGGGCAGGACAGGGAGGCTCAGATACGCAGTATTTT. It yields the protein CASRAGQGGSDTQYF.

The gene calls are TRBV10-1 and TRBJ2-2; 7 bases fit TRBD2. The CDR3 contains 15 residues. Germline V CDR1 and CDR2: WNHNN, SYGVQD (reference sequence). V gave up 3 bases and J gave up 4 bases; unmatched junction bases: 5. CDR3 DNA sequence: TGCGCCAGCAGTGACGCGGGAGACTCCACCGGGGAGCTGTTTTTT. It translates to CASSDAGDSTGELFF.

The chain carries TRBV10-2 and TRBJ2-1; 7 bases line up with TRBD1. The CDR3 runs to 16 residues. With V trimmed by 7 bases and J by 11 bases, 20 bases remained unmatched. Germline V gives CDR1 WSHSY, CDR2 SAAADI. CDR3 sequence reads: CASTDLAGGIRNKQFF. CDR3 coding DNA: TGCGCCAGCACCGATCTAGCAGGGGGTATAAGGAATAAGCAGTTCTTC.

This clone was picked up a small number of times. The chain is built from TRBV6-6 and TRBJ2-2, with 10 positions matching TRBD2. CDR1 MNHNY and CDR2 SVGAGI come from the germline V gene (reference sequence). The J segment lost 6 bases and the V segment lost 5 bases, leaving 9 bases of the junction unmatched. This CDR3 has 16 residues. The CDR3 protein is CASSTIAGGGAGELFF. CDR3 coding DNA: TGTGCCAGCAGTACTATAGCGGGAGGAGGCGCCGGGGAGCTGTTTTTT.

Concerning this clone: The sample holds other DNA sequences that translate to the same CDR3. The CDR3 nucleotides read TGTGCCAGCAGTGCAGGGGACTATGGCTACACCTTC. As protein: CASSAGDYGYTF. The V gene is TRBV12-3 or TRBV12-4, the J gene TRBJ1-2, with D tentatively TRBD1 (6 bases). The CDR3 is 12 amino acids. V lost 5 bases, J lost 3 bases, and 7 bases lay in between.